The following is a T cell receptor beta chain sequence with its context. This record belongs to a study of control samples from healthy donors and cancer patients. Here immunoSEQ multiplex PCR was the method, and the copy in TCRdb shows in-frame clones only, minus some. This table has 100,000 to 150,000 clones, roughly 84% appearing once. The TCR sequence derives from a man younger than 35 in good health. The sample was blood.

The CDR3 sequence: CASSGPGATDTQYF. CDR3 nucleotides: TGTGCCAGCAGTGGCCCGGGGGCCACAGATACGCAGTATTTT. The rearrangement uses TRBV6-4 and TRBJ2-3; D possibly uses TRBD1 or TRBD2 (6 bases each). Germline values: CDR1 MRHNA, CDR2 SNTAGT. The CDR3 spans 14 residues. V was cut by 4 bases and J by 2 bases, with 10 bases left in between.